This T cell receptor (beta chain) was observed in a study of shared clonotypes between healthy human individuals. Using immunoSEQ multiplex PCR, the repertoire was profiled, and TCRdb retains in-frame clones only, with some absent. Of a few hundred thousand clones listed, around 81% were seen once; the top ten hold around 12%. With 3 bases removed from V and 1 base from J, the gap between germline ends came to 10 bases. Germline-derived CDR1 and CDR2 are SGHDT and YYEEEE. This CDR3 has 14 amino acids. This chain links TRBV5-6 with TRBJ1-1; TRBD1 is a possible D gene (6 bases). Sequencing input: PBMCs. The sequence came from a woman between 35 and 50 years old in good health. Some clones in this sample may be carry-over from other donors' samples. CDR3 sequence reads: CASSWGDKNTEAFF. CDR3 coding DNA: TGTGCCAGCAGCTGGGGGGACAAGAACACTGAAGCTTTCTTT. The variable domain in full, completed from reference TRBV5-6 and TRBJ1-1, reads DAGVTQSPTHLIKTRGQQVTLRCSPKSGHDTVSWYQQALGQGPQFIFQYYEEEERQRGNFPDRFSGHQFPNYSSELNVNALLLGDSALYLCASSWGDKNTEAFFGQGTRLTVV.